This TCR beta chain was sequenced for a study of spatial heterogeneity in lung cancer. Time point of the sample: sample taken at primary tumor resection. No cell sorting; template was whole RNA from tumor, lung tissue or PBMC. One entry per CDR3 protein, called by TCRdb with MiXCR from the 5' RACE reads. The sample has roughly 48,000 distinct CDR3 sequences; approximately 5% are singletons. The CDR3 runs 13 residues. Germline V gene lookup returns CDR1 LGHDT and CDR2 YNNKEL (reference sequence). V was clipped by 0 bases and J by 3 bases, with 6 bases between them. This clonotype showed up many times. V is TRBV3-1 and J is TRBJ2-7; D remains unclear. This receptor was identified in a male donor with early-stage non-small cell lung cancer. The specimen was PBMCs, collected at surgery. As DNA, the CDR3 is TGTGCCAGCAGCCAAGAAGTCTTCTACGAGCAGTACTTC. Its translation is CASSQEVFYEQYF.